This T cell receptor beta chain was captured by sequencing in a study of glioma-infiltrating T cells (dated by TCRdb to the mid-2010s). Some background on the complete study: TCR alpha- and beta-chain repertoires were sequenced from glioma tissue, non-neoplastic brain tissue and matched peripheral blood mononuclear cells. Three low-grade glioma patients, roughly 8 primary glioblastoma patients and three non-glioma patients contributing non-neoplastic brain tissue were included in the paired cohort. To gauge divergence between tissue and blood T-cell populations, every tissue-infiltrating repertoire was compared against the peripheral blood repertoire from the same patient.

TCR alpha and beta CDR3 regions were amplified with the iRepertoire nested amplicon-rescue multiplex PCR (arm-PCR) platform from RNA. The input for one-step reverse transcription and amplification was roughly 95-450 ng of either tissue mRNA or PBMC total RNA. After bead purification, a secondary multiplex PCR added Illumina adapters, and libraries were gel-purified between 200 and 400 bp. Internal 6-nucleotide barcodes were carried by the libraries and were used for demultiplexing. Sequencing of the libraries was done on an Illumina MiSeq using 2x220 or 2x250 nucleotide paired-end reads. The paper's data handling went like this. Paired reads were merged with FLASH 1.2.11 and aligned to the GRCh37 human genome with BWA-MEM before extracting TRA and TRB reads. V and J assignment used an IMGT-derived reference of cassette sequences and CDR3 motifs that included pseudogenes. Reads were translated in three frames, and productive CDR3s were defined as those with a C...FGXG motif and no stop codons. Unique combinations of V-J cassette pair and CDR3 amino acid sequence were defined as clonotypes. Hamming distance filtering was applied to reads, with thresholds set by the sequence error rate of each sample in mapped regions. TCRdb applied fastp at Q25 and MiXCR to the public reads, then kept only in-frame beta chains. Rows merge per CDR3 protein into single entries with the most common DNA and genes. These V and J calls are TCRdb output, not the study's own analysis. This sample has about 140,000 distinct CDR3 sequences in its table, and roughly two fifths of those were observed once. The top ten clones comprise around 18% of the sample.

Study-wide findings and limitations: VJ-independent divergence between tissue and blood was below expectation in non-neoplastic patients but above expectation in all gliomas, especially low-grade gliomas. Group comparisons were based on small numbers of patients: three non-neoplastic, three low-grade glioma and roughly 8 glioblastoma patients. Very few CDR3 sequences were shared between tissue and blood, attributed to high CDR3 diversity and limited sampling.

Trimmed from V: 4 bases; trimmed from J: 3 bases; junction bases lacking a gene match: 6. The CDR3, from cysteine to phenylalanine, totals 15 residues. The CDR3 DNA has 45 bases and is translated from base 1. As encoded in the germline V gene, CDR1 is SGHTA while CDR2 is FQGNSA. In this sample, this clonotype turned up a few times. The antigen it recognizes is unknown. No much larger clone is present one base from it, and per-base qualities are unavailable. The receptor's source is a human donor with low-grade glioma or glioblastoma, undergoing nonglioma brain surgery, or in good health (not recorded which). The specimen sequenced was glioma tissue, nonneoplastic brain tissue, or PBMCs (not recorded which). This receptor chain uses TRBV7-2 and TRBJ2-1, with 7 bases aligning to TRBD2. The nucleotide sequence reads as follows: TGTGCCAGCAGCTCCACGGGGGGACTCTACAATGAGCAGTTCTTC. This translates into CASSSTGGLYNEQFF.